This TCR beta chain was recorded in a study of blood T cell repertoires in COVID-19. As for the study in general: There were acute and convalescent COVID-19 samples, and they came from the United States, Italy and Spain. The analysed material was cDNA or gDNA that came from T cells, B-cell-depleted T cells, or PBMCs.

Per the original data handling: How many nucleated cells were present was estimated from reference gene primer amplification. Repertoires were generated with immunoSEQ multiplex PCR, while TCRdb's copy carries only in-frame clones and drops some. That table is the source of V, J and clone size, and D and trimming were worked out from the DNA. The table shows some 95,000 clones, with roughly 80% occurring only once. Trimming cost V 2 bases and J 3 bases; bases outside gene matches: 6. CDR1 and CDR2 (germline): GTSNPN, SVGIG (reference sequence). This CDR3 comprises 14 residues. The source of this sequence is a man in his fifties or sixties who had recovered from COVID-19. V usage is TRBV30 and J usage is TRBJ1-1, with 7 bases fitting TRBD1. The sequenced material came from peripheral blood. The CDR3 DNA reads as TGTGCCTGGAGTAGGGGGCGGTCCGACACTGAAGCTTTCTTT. It specifies CAWSRGRSDTEAFF. Variable domain in full (rest from reference TRBV30 and TRBJ1-1): SQTIHQWPATLVQPVGSPLSLECTVEGTSNPNLYWYRQAAGRGLQLLFYSVGIGQISSEVPQNLSASRPQDRQFILSSKKLLLSDSGFYLCAWSRGRSDTEAFFGQGTRLTVV.